Reported below is one TCR beta chain. This specimen comes from a study of blood T cell dynamics during melanoma immunotherapy. Germline assignment: CDR1 LNHDA and CDR2 SQIVND (reference sequence). This CDR3 has 13 amino acids. Trimming took off 3 bases at V and 5 bases at J, with 10 bases between the two ends. Time point specified: week 3, after first cycle of checkpoint inhibitor. Here immunoSEQ multiplex PCR was the method, and the copy in TCRdb shows in-frame clones only, minus some. The repertoire holds about 17,000 clones, with around nine tenths as singletons. The source of this sequence is a human donor with melanoma. This specimen consisted of blood, obtained from a patient treated with checkpoint blockade. This chain connects TRBV19 to TRBJ1-1; D is uncertain. The chain's CDR3 is CASSMASGTEAFF. The CDR3 DNA is TGTGCCAGTAGTATGGCGTCGGGAACTGAAGCTTTCTTT.